A selection of T cell receptor beta chains follows, all from one sample in a study of cytotoxic CD8 clonotypes in ibrutinib-treated CLL. Libraries were prepared by immunoSEQ multiplex PCR; TCRdb keeps only in-frame clonotypes and omits some of them. Of roughly 150,000 clones in the sample, about 88% were seen once. This material consisted of PBMCs, taken at disease progression, from a patient treated with ibrutinib. The receptors stem from a human donor with chronic lymphocytic leukemia. Both conserved end residues are part of each CDR3. The D gene is left open where the match is weak. Only part of the rows carry a size: once, few, many, or a class if the clone is expanded.

j_gene	v_gene	len	d_gene	abundance	CDR3nt	CDR3aa
TRBJ2-7	TRBV10-2	16	TRBD2	few	TGCGCCAGCAGTGAGTCTGGACTAGCGGGGGCCTACGAGCAGTACTTC	CASSESGLAGAYEQYF
TRBJ2-7	TRBV10-2	16	TRBD2	once	TGCGCCAGCAGTGAACCTAGCGGGACGCATACCTACGAGCAGTACTTC	CASSEPSGTHTYEQYF
TRBJ2-5	TRBV29-1	14	.	.	TGCAGCGTTGCACCGGGTTCCTCCCAAGAGACCCAGTACTTC	CSVAPGSSQETQYF
TRBJ2-1	TRBV6-1	15	.	.	TGTGCAGTGGTGGGCGGGATCCTCTCCTACAATGAGCAGTTCTTC	CAVVGGILSYNEQFF
TRBJ1-5	TRBV6-5	15	.	.	TGTGCCAGCAGTTACAGGGAGCCCAACAATCAGCCCCAGCATTTT	CASSYREPNNQPQHF
TRBJ1-2	TRBV7-9	13	.	.	TGTGCCAGCAGCTTTAGCACGGCCTATGGCTACACCTTC	CASSFSTAYGYTF
TRBJ1-2	TRBV29-1	14	TRBD1	.	TGCAGCGTGGCCGACAGGGAAGCTAACTATGGCTACACCTTC	CSVADREANYGYTF
TRBJ1-2	TRBV19	14	TRBD1	.	TGTGCCAGTAGTGTCAGGACAGGGTCCTATGGCTACACCTTC	CASSVRTGSYGYTF
TRBJ2-1	TRBV28	16	.	.	TGTGCCAGCAGTTTATCTCGCGGGCACTCCTACAATGAGCAGTTCTTC	CASSLSRGHSYNEQFF
TRBJ1-5	TRBV16	14	.	.	TGTGCCAGCAGCCAGGGGAATAGCAATCAGCCCCAGCATTTT	CASSQGNSNQPQHF
TRBJ2-1	TRBV4-1	15	TRBD2	.	TGCGCCAGCGGCAGGGGACTAGCGGGCGACAATGAGCAGTTCTTC	CASGRGLAGDNEQFF
TRBJ2-2	TRBV5-1	15	.	.	TGCGCCAGCAGCCCCGGGGGCGCGAACACCGGGGAGCTGTTTTTT	CASSPGGANTGELFF
TRBJ2-7	TRBV15	16	TRBD2	once	TGTGCCACCAGCAGAGATGTGGCTAGCGGCTCCTACGAGCAGTACTTC	CATSRDVASGSYEQYF
TRBJ1-1	TRBV5-1	15	.	.	TGCGCCAGCAGCTTTGAGACGGGGATGAACACTGAAGCTTTCTTT	CASSFETGMNTEAFF
TRBJ2-2	TRBV15	16	.	.	TGTGCCACCAGCAGAGATTTCGGTTTCGACACCGGGGAGCTGTTTTTT	CATSRDFGFDTGELFF
TRBJ1-1	TRBV6-5	14	.	.	TGTGCCAGCACCCCCCCGTTGGGGATTGGTGAAGCTTTCTTT	CASTPPLGIGEAFF
TRBJ2-4	TRBV27	14	.	.	TGTGCCAGCAGTTCCCGGGACGGCAAAAACATTCAGTACTTC	CASSSRDGKNIQYF
TRBJ1-2	TRBV5-1	15	.	.	TGCGCCAGCAGCCCTTCAGGGCGGGGACACTATGGCTACACCTTC	CASSPSGRGHYGYTF
TRBJ2-1	TRBV27	14	TRBD1	.	TGTGCCAGCAGCCCAGGGGGCGTTTTGAATGAGCAGTTCTTC	CASSPGGVLNEQFF
TRBJ2-5	TRBV5-1	17	TRBD2	once	TGCGCCAGCAGCATGGGACTAGCGGGAGGGCCGGAAGAGACCCAGTACTTC	CASSMGLAGGPEETQYF
TRBJ2-7	TRBV27	14	.	few	TGTGCCAGCAGTCGCACAGGGTACTATTACGAGCAGTACTTC	CASSRTGYYYEQYF
TRBJ2-3	TRBV27	13	.	.	TGTGCCAGCCAGGGACACCCCACAGATACGCAGTATTTT	CASQGHPTDTQYF
TRBJ2-3	TRBV30	12	TRBD2	.	TGTGCCTATAAAACTAGCGGAGACTCGCAGTATTTT	CAYKTSGDSQYF
TRBJ2-4	TRBV4-3	17	.	.	TGCGCCAGCAGCCAGGAGGACCCTCGGGCGGGTCCAAACATTCAGTACTTC	CASSQEDPRAGPNIQYF
TRBJ1-2	TRBV18	13	TRBD1	.	TGTGCCAGCTCTCTAGGGACAGACTATGGCTACACCTTC	CASSLGTDYGYTF
TRBJ1-1	TRBV7-9	14	.	.	TGTGCCAGCAGCATCCCCGGGACGCCGATTGAAGCTTTCTTT	CASSIPGTPIEAFF
TRBJ2-5	TRBV5-1	14	.	.	TGCGCCAGCAGCGGGGGCAGGGAAAGAGAGACCCAGTACTTC	CASSGGRERETQYF
TRBJ2-7	TRBV5-6	15	TRBD1	.	TGTGCCAGCAGCTCAGCCGGGACAGGATCCTACGAGCAGTACTTC	CASSSAGTGSYEQYF
TRBJ1-5	TRBV30	17	.	.	TGTGCCTGGAGTCTTTCCCCAAAGGGAAGGAGCAATCAGCCCCAGCATTTT	CAWSLSPKGRSNQPQHF
TRBJ2-5	TRBV2	13	.	.	TGTGCCAGCAAGGGGCTAGCGTTGGAGACCCAGTACTTC	CASKGLALETQYF
TRBJ1-2	TRBV6-5	13	TRBD1	.	TGTGCCAGCAGTTACACAGGGGGATATGGCTACACCTTC	CASSYTGGYGYTF
TRBJ1-2	TRBV4-2	16	.	few	TGTGCCAGCAGCCAAGATCTATTGAAGGATTGGTATGGCTACACCTTC	CASSQDLLKDWYGYTF
TRBJ1-1	TRBV6-5	16	.	.	TGTGCCAGCAGTTATTCTTCGGCAGGGACGAACACTGAAGCTTTCTTT	CASSYSSAGTNTEAFF
TRBJ2-5	TRBV30	13	TRBD2	.	TGTGCCTGGACTAGCGGGGCGCAAGAGACCCAGTACTTC	CAWTSGAQETQYF
TRBJ2-3	TRBV2	18	TRBD2	few	TGTGCCAGCATTAAACTATTGACCGGGACTAGCGGCCAAGATACGCAGTATTTT	CASIKLLTGTSGQDTQYF
TRBJ2-2	TRBV19	14	.	few	TGTGCCAGTAGTGACGAGACTATGACCGGGGAGCTGTTTTTT	CASSDETMTGELFF
TRBJ1-1	TRBV7-6	17	.	.	TGTGCCAGCAGCTTAGGGGCCCCGGGAGGGAGGAGCACTGAAGCTTTCTTT	CASSLGAPGGRSTEAFF
TRBJ2-3	TRBV5-6	18	.	once	TGTGCCAGCAGCAGAAGGTATTACACCGCCGCTAGCACAGATACGCAGTATTTT	CASSRRYYTAASTDTQYF
TRBJ2-3	TRBV7-2	11	.	.	TGTGCCAGCAGGGGGGGAGATACGCAGTATTTT	CASRGGDTQYF
TRBJ2-3	TRBV9	16	TRBD2	.	TGTGCCAGCAGCGTAGCCCTAGCGGGAGGATTAGATACGCAGTATTTT	CASSVALAGGLDTQYF
TRBJ2-2	TRBV18	16	TRBD2	.	TGTGCCAGCTCACCCGGACTAGCGGGAGATGGCGGGGAGCTGTTTTTT	CASSPGLAGDGGELFF
TRBJ1-1	TRBV7-2	13	.	.	TGTGCCAGCAGCTTAGCATACAACACTGAAGCTTTCTTT	CASSLAYNTEAFF
TRBJ1-1	TRBV9	15	.	.	TGTGCCAGCAGCGTAGACGCCTTCGGTGACCCTGAAGCTTTCTTT	CASSVDAFGDPEAFF
TRBJ2-1	TRBV6-5	14	TRBD2	.	TGTGCCAGCAGCAGACTAGCGGGATACAATGAGCAGTTCTTC	CASSRLAGYNEQFF
TRBJ2-3	TRBV25-1	14	.	.	TGTGCCAGCAGTGTTACAGCGAGCACAGATACGCAGTATTTT	CASSVTASTDTQYF
TRBJ2-1	TRBV25-1	15	TRBD2	.	TGTGCCAGCAGTGAACGGCTAGCGGGAGATACTGAGCAGTTCTTC	CASSERLAGDTEQFF
TRBJ2-7	TRBV28	15	TRBD2	.	TGTGCCAGCAGTCCCCGGACTAGCGGATCCTACGAGCAGTACTTC	CASSPRTSGSYEQYF
TRBJ2-1	TRBV5-6	14	TRBD1	.	TGTGCCAGCAGCCCACGACAGGGCGAAAATGAGCAGTTCTTC	CASSPRQGENEQFF
TRBJ1-2	TRBV18	15	TRBD1	.	TGTGCCAGCTCACCAACGGGACAGGGGGCTGGTGGCTACACCTTC	CASSPTGQGAGGYTF
TRBJ2-7	TRBV19	14	TRBD1	.	TGTGCCAGTACCTCGACAGGGCGCTCCTACGAGCAGTACTTC	CASTSTGRSYEQYF
TRBJ1-1	TRBV7-2	14	.	.	TGTGCCAGCAGCTTAAATCCAGGGGTCACTGAAGCTTTCTTT	CASSLNPGVTEAFF
TRBJ2-2	TRBV7-6	18	TRBD2	.	TGTGCCAGCAGCTTAGAAACCAGCGGGAGGCCGGGCACCGGGGAGCTGTTTTTT	CASSLETSGRPGTGELFF
TRBJ1-2	TRBV9	16	.	few	TGTGCCAGCAGCAAATCCGTTAGGGTCGGGAACTATGGCTACACCTTC	CASSKSVRVGNYGYTF
TRBJ2-2	TRBV15	14	.	.	TGTGCCACCAGCAGAGATGGGCCGGGCGGGGAGCTGTTTTTT	CATSRDGPGGELFF
TRBJ2-2	TRBV11-3	14	.	.	TGTGCCAGCAGCGGCCATGGGGAGGCCGGGGAGCTGTTTTTT	CASSGHGEAGELFF